These 27 T cell receptor beta chains came from one sample sequenced in a study of vaccination and CD4 T cells after COVID-19. Treatment here: roughly 11-day PBMC culture with coronavirus spike peptide pools or control peptides (ViraFEST assay). Sequenced with the Oncomine TCR Beta short-read assay was DNA taken from cultured CD4+ T cells. MiXCR, applied by TCRdb to the PCR reads, yields one record per CDR3 protein. The table lists tens of thousands of distinct CDR3 sequences, approximately 67% of them singletons, with around 16% in the top ten. These receptors' antigens are unknown. Source: CD4+ T cells from blood, cultured in vitro, taken after SARS-CoV-2 vaccination. The receptors were gathered from a human donor who received a COVID-19 vaccine.

This clonotype was seen a handful of times. The rearrangement links TRBV20-1 to TRBJ1-3; possible D gene TRBD1, 6 bases. The V gene lost 1 base and the J gene lost 0 bases, with 22 bases spanning the gap. CDR1 is DFQATT and CDR2 is SNEGSKA in the germline V gene (reference sequence). This CDR3 spans 19 amino acids. CDR3 DNA sequence: TGCAGTGCTAGAGCGCCCGTCGGCCAACAGGGCATCTCTGGAAACACCATATATTTT. Translation: CSARAPVGQQGISGNTIYF.

A single count supports this clonotype. The rearrangement links TRBV6-5 to TRBJ2-3; the D is unclear. Germline V gene data show CDR1 as MNHEY and CDR2 as SVGAGI. This CDR3 comprises 13 residues. V lost 2 bases to trimming and J lost 5 bases, with 8 bases between them. The CDR3 DNA reads as TGTGCCAGCAGTTACACACGTGGAGATACGCAGTATTTT. It is translated as CASSYTRGDTQYF.

This chain uses TRBV6-2 or TRBV6-3 with TRBJ2-1; D possibly corresponds to TRBD2 (5 bases). Trimming removed 0 bases from V and 14 bases from J, with 17 bases in between. CDR3 length equals 14 residues. Per germline, CDR1 MNHEY and CDR2 SVGEGT. CDR3 amino acids: CASSYSSTRRFEFF. DNA for the CDR3: TGTGCCAGCAGTTACTCGAGTACTAGAAGGTTCGAGTTCTTC.

V usage is TRBV12-3 or TRBV12-4 and J usage is TRBJ1-1; D is undetermined. The CDR3 is 14 residues long. V was pared by 6 bases and J by 1 base, with 12 bases between. This CDR3 reads CASSHSRGNTEAFF. Written as DNA, the CDR3 is TGTGCCAGCAGCCACAGTCGAGGGAACACTGAAGCTTTCTTT.

This chain uses TRBV28 with TRBJ1-2, with 7 bases fitting TRBD1. Germline CDR1 reads MDHEN; CDR2 reads SYDVKM. V lost 5 bases to trimming and J lost 8 bases; unmatched junction nucleotides: 11. The CDR3 totals 14 residues. The DNA for the CDR3 is TGTGCCAGCAGTCCACTGACAGGGCTGTACGGCTACACCTTC. It yields the protein CASSPLTGLYGYTF.

The sample holds one count of this clonotype. The chain recombines TRBV14 with TRBJ1-4; D is possibly TRBD1 (5 bases). The V end lost 1 base, the J end lost 8 bases, and 11 bases lay between the germline ends. The CDR3 sequence is 14 residues long. Germline V lookup: CDR1 SGHDN, CDR2 FVKESK. The CDR3 reads CASSQAGDGEKLFF. The DNA of the CDR3 is TGTGCCAGCAGCCAAGCCGGGGACGGGGAAAAACTGTTTTTT. Full variable domain (rest looked up from reference TRBV14 and TRBJ1-4): EAGVTQFPSHSVIEKGQTVTLRCDPISGHDNLYWYRRVMGKEIKFLLHFVKESKQDESGMPNNRFLAERTGGTYSTLKVQPAELEDSGVYFCASSQAGDGEKLFFGSGTQLSVL.

V usage is TRBV7-2 and J usage is TRBJ2-7; possible D gene TRBD1, 6 bases. There are 14 residues in the CDR3. Germline V gives CDR1 SGHTA, CDR2 FQGNSA. Deletions cut 5 bases from V and 3 bases from J, with 14 bases between. CDR3 coding DNA: TGTGCCAGCAGCCCACAGGGTATTGGCTACGAGCAGTACTTC. It encodes CASSPQGIGYEQYF.

There are a few counts of this clonotype. J is TRBJ1-1 and V is TRBV18, with 7 bases identical to TRBD1. The CDR3 has 14 amino acids. Germline CDR1 KGHSH, CDR2 LQKENI. The junction had 5 bases not matched to a gene; V was cut back by 3 bases and J by 4 bases. CDR3 sequence reads: CASSPRGPGTEAFF. CDR3 in DNA: TGTGCCAGCTCACCGAGGGGGCCGGGCACTGAAGCTTTCTTT.

The chain couples TRBV28 to TRBJ1-2; no firm D call. CDR3 length: 14 residues. Germline V gene sequence: CDR1 MDHEN, CDR2 SYDVKM. V lost 4 bases, J lost 0 bases, and 9 bases lay in between. The CDR3 DNA is TGTGCCAGCAGTTACGGACCCACTAACTATGGCTACACCTTC. Translated: CASSYGPTNYGYTF.

The rearrangement uses TRBV20-1 and TRBJ2-7; TRBD2 aligns across 9 bases. Germline-derived CDR1 and CDR2 are DFQATT and SNEGSKA (reference sequence). Germline trimming cut 0 bases from V and 12 bases from J; bases unmatched to any gene: 15. The CDR3 loop spans 15 amino acids. The CDR3 nucleotides read TGCAGTGCTAGAGATCCATCCAGCGGGGGGCGTAGTCCGTACTTC. It yields the protein CSARDPSSGGRSPYF.

J is TRBJ1-2 and V is TRBV15; 8 positions agree with TRBD1. With 3 bases clipped from V and 8 bases from J, the junction kept 11 bases outside the gene matches. Looked up from germline, CDR1 is LNHNV and CDR2 is YYDKDF (reference sequence). CDR3 length equals 15 residues. The CDR3 region has the DNA TGTGCCACCAGCAGTAGGACAGGGCTCTTCTACGGCTACACCTTC. Its protein product is CATSSRTGLFYGYTF.

In this sample, this clonotype turned up a few times. The rearrangement joins TRBV6-5 to TRBJ2-3; D not resolved. V shed 0 bases and J shed 1 base, with 17 bases lying between them. Per germline, CDR1 MNHEY and CDR2 SVGAGI. This CDR3 contains 18 residues. For the CDR3, the DNA is TGTGCCAGCAGTTACTCGCCCGACAACTCGTTTCGCACAGATACGCAGTATTTT. It yields the protein CASSYSPDNSFRTDTQYF.

The chain recombines TRBV30 with TRBJ2-7; the match to TRBD2 covers 9 bases. The CDR3 covers 14 residues. Unmatched junction bases numbered 8, after V lost 1 base and J lost 7 bases. From germline, CDR1 is GTSNPN and CDR2 SVGIG (reference sequence). The CDR3 is CAWSAGASGDEQYF. The CDR3 DNA sequence: TGTGCCTGGAGTGCAGGGGCTAGCGGGGATGAGCAGTACTTC.

J is TRBJ1-2 and V is TRBV10-1; D is uncertain. Looked up from germline, CDR1 is WNHNN and CDR2 is SYGVQD (reference sequence). V was pared by 3 bases and J by 4 bases, with 6 bases between. The CDR3 is made up of 12 amino acids. This CDR3 is CASSDNFYGYTF. The DNA of the CDR3 is TGCGCCAGCAGTGATAACTTCTATGGCTACACCTTC.

The V gene is TRBV6-1, the J gene TRBJ2-3, with 8 bases fitting TRBD2. With V trimmed by 6 bases and J by 5 bases, 10 bases remained unmatched. The germline CDR1 and CDR2 sequences are MNHNS and SASEGT. The CDR3 runs to 15 residues. The CDR3 loop reads CASRAGGGRGDTQYF. The CDR3 nucleotides read TGTGCCAGCAGAGCTGGCGGGGGGCGGGGAGATACGCAGTATTTT.

The chain combines TRBV12-3 or TRBV12-4 with TRBJ2-1, with D unresolved. There are 15 residues in the CDR3. With 5 bases removed from V and 4 bases from J, the gap between germline ends came to 15 bases. The CDR3 is CASSQPPSAYNEQFF. CDR3 sequence (DNA): TGTGCCAGCAGTCAGCCTCCGTCAGCATACAATGAGCAGTTCTTC.

V and J are TRBV6-1 and TRBJ1-2; D possibly corresponds to TRBD1 (5 bases). CDR3 length: 14 amino acids. V lost 1 base and J lost 4, with 10 bases in between. The germline V gene has CDR1 MNHNS and CDR2 SASEGT. The CDR3 here is CASSEVGRIYGYTF. CDR3 sequence (DNA): TGTGCCAGCAGTGAAGTGGGACGGATCTATGGCTACACCTTC.

The rearrangement links TRBV7-3 to TRBJ1-1; the match to TRBD1 covers 11 bases. Germline loops: CDR1 SGHTA, CDR2 FQGTGA. J gave up 4 bases and V 1 base, and 11 bases lay outside the gene matches. CDR3 size: 18 residues. The CDR3 here is CASSLSSGTGGGSTEAFF. In DNA, the CDR3 is TGTGCCAGCAGCTTAAGTTCTGGGACAGGGGGGGGGAGCACTGAAGCTTTCTTT.

V is TRBV14 and J is TRBJ2-7, with TRBD2 matching 8 bases. CDR1 SGHDN and CDR2 FVKESK come from the germline V gene. Trimming removed 2 bases from V and 2 bases from J; junction bases left unmatched: 11. CDR3 length equals 17 residues. CDR3 loop: CASSQRYSGLDPYEQYF. CDR3 bases: TGTGCCAGCAGCCAAAGATATTCGGGACTAGATCCCTACGAGCAGTACTTC.

This chain joins TRBV12-3 or TRBV12-4 and TRBJ1-2, with 8 positions matching TRBD1. The CDR3 runs 14 residues. J lost 2 bases, V lost 4 bases, and 3 bases had no gene match. The CDR3 loop is CASSSRTGNYGYTF. In DNA form, the CDR3 reads TGTGCCAGCAGTTCGCGGACAGGGAACTATGGCTACACCTTC.

This clonotype appeared a single time. The rearrangement links TRBV2 to TRBJ2-1; a possible D gene is TRBD2 (6 bases). In germline, CDR1 is SNHLY, CDR2 FYNNEI. The CDR3 has 13 amino acids. Trimming took off 8 bases at V and 5 bases at J, with 13 bases between the two ends. The CDR3 spells CASGGAGHNEQFF. The CDR3 bases are TGTGCCAGCGGAGGGGCGGGTCACAATGAGCAGTTCTTC.

A few counts support this clonotype. The chain employs TRBV19 and TRBJ2-2; no clear D. Trimming took off 6 bases at V and 1 base at J, with 9 bases between the two ends. CDR3 length: 14 residues. Germline V gives CDR1 LNHDA, CDR2 SQIVND (reference sequence). For the CDR3, the DNA is TGTGCCAGTAGCACATCGGTGAACACCGGGGAGCTGTTTTTT. Amino acids: CASSTSVNTGELFF.

This clonotype was seen a handful of times. The genes are TRBV6-1 and TRBJ1-2, with D possibly matching TRBD1 (6 bases). The germline V gene encodes CDR1 MNHNS and CDR2 SASEGT. Trimming took 6 bases from V and 3 from J, leaving 11 bases between them. The CDR3 extends over 13 amino acids. CDR3 nucleotides: TGTGCCAGCAGCCCCGGACAGCACTATGGCTACACCTTC. Translating gives CASSPGQHYGYTF.

The chain recombines TRBV6-4 with TRBJ2-5; TRBD2 is a possible D gene (6 bases). The ends were cut back, 11 bases at V and 2 bases at J, with 15 bases in the middle. Germline CDR1 is MRHNA and CDR2 is SNTAGT. This CDR3 comprises 13 residues. The CDR3 region is CASLRRAQETQYF. The CDR3 nucleotides read TGTGCCTCCTTGAGGAGGGCGCAAGAGACCCAGTACTTC.

The V and J genes are TRBV15 and TRBJ2-5; a weak D match, TRBD2 (5 bases). From germline, CDR1 is LNHNV and CDR2 YYDKDF (reference sequence). The CDR3 has 19 amino acids. The V gene lost 0 bases and the J gene lost 4 bases, with 24 bases spanning the gap. The chain's CDR3 is CATSRESNLGLGPRETQYF. The CDR3 bases are TGTGCCACCAGCAGAGAGTCGAACCTAGGACTTGGTCCCCGAGAGACCCAGTACTTC.

The genes are TRBV12-3 or TRBV12-4 and TRBJ2-7; 10 positions match TRBD2. This CDR3 is 15 amino acids long. J was trimmed by 7 bases and V by 6 bases; bases with no gene match: 12. CDR3 coding DNA: TGTGCCAGCAGACCACATAGCGGGGGGACTGGAGAGCAGTACTTC. Translated: CASRPHSGGTGEQYF.

This clonotype was detected only a few times. This chain joins TRBV20-1 and TRBJ2-5; D call uncertain. CDR1 and CDR2 from the germline V gene are DFQATT and SNEGSKA (reference sequence). The V end was cut by 7 bases, the J end by 4 bases, with 10 bases between. This CDR3 region has 11 residues. The CDR3 reads CSVRTIETQYF. In DNA, the CDR3 is TGCAGTGTACGTACGATAGAGACCCAGTACTTC.